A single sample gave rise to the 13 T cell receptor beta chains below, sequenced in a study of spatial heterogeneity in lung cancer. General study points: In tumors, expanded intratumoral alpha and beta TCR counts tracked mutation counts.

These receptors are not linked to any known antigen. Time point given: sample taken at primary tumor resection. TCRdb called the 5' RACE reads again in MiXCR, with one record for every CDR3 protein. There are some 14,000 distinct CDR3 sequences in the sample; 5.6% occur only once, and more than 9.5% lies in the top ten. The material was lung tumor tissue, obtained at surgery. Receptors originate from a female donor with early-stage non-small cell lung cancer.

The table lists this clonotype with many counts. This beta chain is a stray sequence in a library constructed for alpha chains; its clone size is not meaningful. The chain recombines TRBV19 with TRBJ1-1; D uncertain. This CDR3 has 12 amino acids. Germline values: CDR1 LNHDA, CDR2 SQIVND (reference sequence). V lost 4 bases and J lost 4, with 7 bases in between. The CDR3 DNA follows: TGTGCCAGTAGTACCCGGTCCACTGAAGCTTTCTTT. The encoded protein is CASSTRSTEAFF.

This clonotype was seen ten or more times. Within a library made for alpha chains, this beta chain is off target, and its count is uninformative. CDR3 in DNA: TGCAGTGCGAGCAGACAGGGTTACTACGAGCAGTACTTC. This sequence encodes CSASRQGYYEQYF. The V gene is TRBV20-1, the J gene TRBJ2-7, with TRBD1 matching over 7 bases. The CDR3 consists of 13 residues. The germline gives CDR1 DFQATT, CDR2 SNEGSKA (reference sequence). V lost 6 bases and J lost 3; bases outside the gene matches: 8.

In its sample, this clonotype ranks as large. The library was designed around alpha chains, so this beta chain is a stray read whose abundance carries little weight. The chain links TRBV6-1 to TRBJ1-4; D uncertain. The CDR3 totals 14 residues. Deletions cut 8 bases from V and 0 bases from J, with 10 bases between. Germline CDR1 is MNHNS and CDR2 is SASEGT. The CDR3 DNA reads TGTGCCAGCTCCGACATCGCAACTAATGAAAAACTGTTTTTT. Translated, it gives CASSDIATNEKLFF.

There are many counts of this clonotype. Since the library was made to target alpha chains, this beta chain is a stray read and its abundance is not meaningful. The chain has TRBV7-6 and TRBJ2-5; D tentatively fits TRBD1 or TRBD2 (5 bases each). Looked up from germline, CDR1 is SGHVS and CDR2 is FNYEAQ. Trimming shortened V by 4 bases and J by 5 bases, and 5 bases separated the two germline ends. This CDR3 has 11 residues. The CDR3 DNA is TGTGCCAGCAGCTGGGGGGAGACCCAGTACTTC. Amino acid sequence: CASSWGETQYF. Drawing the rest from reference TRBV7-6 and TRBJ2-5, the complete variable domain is GAGVSQSPRYKVTKRGQDVALRCDPISGHVSLYWYRQALGQGPEFLTYFNYEAQQDKSGLPNDRFSAERPEGSISTLTIQRTEQRDSAMYRCASSWGETQYFGPGTRLLVL.

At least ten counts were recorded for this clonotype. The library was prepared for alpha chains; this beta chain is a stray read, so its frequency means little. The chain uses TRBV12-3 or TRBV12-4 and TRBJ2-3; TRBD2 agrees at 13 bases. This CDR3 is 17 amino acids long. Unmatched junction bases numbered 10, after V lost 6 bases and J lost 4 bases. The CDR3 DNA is TGTGCCAGCAGCCCCACGATACTAGCGGGGGGGGCAGATACGCAGTATTTT. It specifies CASSPTILAGGADTQYF.

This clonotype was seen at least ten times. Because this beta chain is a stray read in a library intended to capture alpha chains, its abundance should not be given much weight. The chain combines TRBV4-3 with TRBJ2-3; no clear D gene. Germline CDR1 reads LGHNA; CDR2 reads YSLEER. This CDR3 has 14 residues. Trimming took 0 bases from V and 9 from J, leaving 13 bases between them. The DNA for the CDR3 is TGCGCCAGCAGCCAAGAATTTCGTCCATCGACGCAGTATTTT. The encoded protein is CASSQEFRPSTQYF.

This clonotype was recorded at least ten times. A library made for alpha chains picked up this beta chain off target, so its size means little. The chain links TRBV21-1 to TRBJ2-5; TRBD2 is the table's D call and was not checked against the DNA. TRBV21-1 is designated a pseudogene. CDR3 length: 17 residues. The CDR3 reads CASRWTGHSGYQETQYF. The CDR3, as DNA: TGTGCCAGCAGGTGGACGGGCCACAGTGGATACCAAGAGACCCAGTACTTC.

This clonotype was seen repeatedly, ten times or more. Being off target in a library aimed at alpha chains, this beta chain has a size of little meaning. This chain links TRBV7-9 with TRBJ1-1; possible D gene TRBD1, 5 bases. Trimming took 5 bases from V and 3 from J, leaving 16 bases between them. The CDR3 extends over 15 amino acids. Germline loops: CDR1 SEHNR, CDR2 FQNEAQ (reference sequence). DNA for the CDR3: TGTGCCAGCAGCCCCCGTGGGGGATGGGACACTGAAGCTTTCTTT. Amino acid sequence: CASSPRGGWDTEAFF.

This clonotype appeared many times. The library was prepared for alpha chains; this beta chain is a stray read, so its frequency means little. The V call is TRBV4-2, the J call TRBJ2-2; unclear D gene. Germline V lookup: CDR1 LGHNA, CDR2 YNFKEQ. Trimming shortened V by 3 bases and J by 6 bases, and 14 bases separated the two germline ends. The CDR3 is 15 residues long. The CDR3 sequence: CASSHPYMGAGELFF. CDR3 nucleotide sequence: TGTGCCAGCAGCCACCCCTACATGGGCGCCGGGGAGCTGTTTTTT.

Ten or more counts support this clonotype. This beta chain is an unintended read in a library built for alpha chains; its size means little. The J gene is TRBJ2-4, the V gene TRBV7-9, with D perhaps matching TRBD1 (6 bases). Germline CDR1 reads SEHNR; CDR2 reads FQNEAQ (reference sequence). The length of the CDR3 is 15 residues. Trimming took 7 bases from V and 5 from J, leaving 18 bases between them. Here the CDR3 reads CASTRGQGYENIQYF. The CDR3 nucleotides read TGTGCCAGCACCCGAGGGCAGGGGTACGAAAACATTCAGTACTTC.

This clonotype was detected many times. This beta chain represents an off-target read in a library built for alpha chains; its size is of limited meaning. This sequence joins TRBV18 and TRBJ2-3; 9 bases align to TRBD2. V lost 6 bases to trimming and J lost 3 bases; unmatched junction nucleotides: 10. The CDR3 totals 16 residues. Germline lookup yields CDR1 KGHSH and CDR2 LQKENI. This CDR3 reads CASSPGLAGGTDTQYF. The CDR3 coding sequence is TGTGCCAGCTCTCCGGGACTAGCCGGGGGTACAGATACGCAGTATTTT.

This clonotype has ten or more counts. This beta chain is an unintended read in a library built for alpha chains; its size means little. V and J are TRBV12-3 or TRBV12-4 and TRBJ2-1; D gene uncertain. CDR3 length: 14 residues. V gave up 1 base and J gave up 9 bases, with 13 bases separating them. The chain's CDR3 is CASSLGTPPSEQFF. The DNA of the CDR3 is TGTGCCAGCAGTTTAGGGACGCCTCCGAGTGAGCAGTTCTTC.

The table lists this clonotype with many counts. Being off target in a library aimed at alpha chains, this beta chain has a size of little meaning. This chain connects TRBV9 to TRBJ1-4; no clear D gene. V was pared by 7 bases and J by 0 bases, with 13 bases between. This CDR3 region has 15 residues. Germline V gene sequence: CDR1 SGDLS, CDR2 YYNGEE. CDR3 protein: CASGADSATNEKLFF. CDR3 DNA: TGTGCCAGCGGAGCAGACTCTGCAACTAATGAAAAACTGTTTTTT.